Included here is one TCR beta chain sequence, with context. The V end was cut by 1 base, the J end by 9 bases, with 7 bases between. Germline CDR1 is SEHNR and CDR2 is FQNEAQ (reference sequence). This CDR3 is built from 12 residues. This record comes from a study of blood T cell repertoires in COVID-19. Per the study methods: For nucleated cells, counts were estimated from reference gene primer amplification. The protocol was immunoSEQ multiplex PCR, while the TCRdb copy is restricted to in-frame clones and leaves out a portion. That table is the source of V, J and clone size, and D and trimming were worked out from the DNA. The sample lists some 30,000 clones; roughly 84% were seen once.

Sequenced input: peripheral blood. The chain recombines TRBV7-9 with TRBJ2-1; D possibly corresponds to TRBD2 (5 bases). This TCR was sampled from an elderly man with active COVID-19. In DNA form, the CDR3 reads TGTGCCAGCAGCTTAGGGGCGGGTGAGCAGTTCTTC. Its translation: CASSLGAGEQFF.